The 8 T cell receptor beta chains listed next were all sequenced from one sample in a study of neoadjuvant anti-PD-1 for oral cavity cancer. Only in-frame clones appear in the TCRdb table, and some are missing; sequencing was by immunoSEQ multiplex PCR. The sample records about 6,800 clones, just under 75% being singletons. The sequences come from PBMCs, collected before nivolumab (anti-PD-1) treatment. The receptor source for this set is a person aged 35 to 85 with oral cavity squamous cell carcinoma.

The chain is built from TRBV30 and TRBJ2-5, with D maybe TRBD2 (6 bases). This CDR3 contains 13 residues. V lost 1 base to trimming and J lost 0 bases, with 6 bases between them. Germline lookup yields CDR1 GTSNPN and CDR2 SVGIG (reference sequence). For the CDR3, the DNA is TGTGCCTGGAGTGGGGGGGACCAAGAGACCCAGTACTTC. Its translation is CAWSGGDQETQYF.

The chain is built from TRBV29-1 and TRBJ2-7; D perhaps matches TRBD2 (7 bases). This CDR3 comprises 14 residues. Trimming took off 3 bases at V and 3 bases at J, with 15 bases between the two ends. Germline values: CDR1 SQVTM, CDR2 ANQGSEA. Written as DNA, the CDR3 is TGCAGCGTTGAGAGGGCGGGGGCCAACTACGAGCAGTACTTC. This codes for CSVERAGANYEQYF.

V is TRBV7-9 and J is TRBJ2-5; D possibly uses TRBD1 or TRBD2 (5 bases each). Germline V lookup: CDR1 SEHNR, CDR2 FQNEAQ (reference sequence). V dropped 5 bases and J dropped 1 base, with 14 bases sitting between them. This CDR3 region has 15 residues. The CDR3: CASSNRIGTQETQYF. Here the CDR3 DNA reads TGTGCCAGCAGCAATCGAATCGGGACCCAAGAGACCCAGTACTTC.

The rearrangement joins TRBV19 to TRBJ1-1; the D gene is possibly TRBD1 (5 bases). The germline gives CDR1 LNHDA, CDR2 SQIVND (reference sequence). The CDR3 spans 15 residues. The V and J ends lost 6 bases and 5 bases respectively, with 19 bases between them. CDR3 DNA sequence: TGTGCCAGTAGGTCTGGGGCCGTATTGAGGACTGAAGCTTTCTTT. Amino acid sequence: CASRSGAVLRTEAFF.

The chain carries TRBV29-1 and TRBJ2-5; the D gene is possibly TRBD2 (7 bases). V gave up 7 bases and J gave up 5 bases, with 23 bases separating them. This CDR3 is built from 15 residues. Germline CDR1 reads SQVTM; CDR2 reads ANQGSEA. The chain's CDR3 is CSANAARGAGETQYF. The CDR3 region has the DNA TGCAGCGCTAATGCTGCCCGGGGGGCTGGTGAGACCCAGTACTTC.

This clone has just one count. This sequence joins TRBV7-2 and TRBJ1-1; no definite D call. Germline V gives CDR1 SGHTA, CDR2 FQGNSA. The CDR3 totals 14 residues. Trimming removed 0 bases from V and 6 bases from J, with 11 bases in between. For the CDR3, the DNA is TGTGCCAGCAGCTTAGCGAAGGGTACCGCTGAAGCTTTCTTT. Translating it yields CASSLAKGTAEAFF.

The V gene is TRBV4-1, the J gene TRBJ1-2, with 9 bases that match TRBD1. The CDR3 totals 15 residues. The ends lost 2 bases at V and 4 bases at J; junction bases unmatched: 5. Germline-derived CDR1 and CDR2 are MGHRA and YSYEKL. This CDR3 reads CASSQSGQGAYGYTF. As DNA, the CDR3 is TGCGCCAGCAGCCAATCGGGACAGGGAGCCTATGGCTACACCTTC.

This clone occurred a few times. The J gene is TRBJ1-1, the V gene TRBV4-3; the D gene is possibly TRBD1 (5 bases). The CDR3 sequence is 14 residues long. Looked up from germline, CDR1 is LGHNA and CDR2 is YSLEER. V lost 1 base, J lost 11 bases, and 17 bases lay in between. CDR3 sequence reads: CASSQVVREVGAFF. CDR3 DNA: TGCGCCAGCAGCCAAGTTGTCAGGGAAGTAGGGGCTTTCTTT.